The T cell receptor beta chain described here comes from a study of blood T cell repertoires in COVID-19. Whole-study context: PBMCs, B-cell-depleted T cells, or T cells were the source of the cDNA or gDNA that made up the material.

This clone appeared once. Germline loops: CDR1 SNHLY, CDR2 FYNNEI. The CDR3 has 12 residues. The ends were cut back, 4 bases at V and 8 bases at J, with 6 bases in the middle. How the authors handled the data: For nucleated cells, counts were estimated from reference gene primer amplification. Sequenced by immunoSEQ multiplex PCR; TCRdb stores in-frame clones only, minus some. That table gives V, J and clone size, and the DNA gave D and trimming. The data hold roughly 180,000 clones, with about nine tenths observed a single time. The gene calls are TRBV2 and TRBJ1-6; D ambiguous. This clonotype originated in a woman in her thirties with acute or convalescent COVID-19. The sample was peripheral blood. The CDR3 region has the DNA TGTGCCAGCAGTGGCGCCGATTCACCCCTCCACTTT. Protein: CASSGADSPLHF.